The 21 T cell receptor beta chains listed next were all sequenced from one sample in a study of blood T cells in healthy people across ages (dated by TCRdb to about 2015). Libraries were constructed by 5' RACE. The sequencer was an Illumina HiSeq 2500. A second PCR of roughly 7 to 11 cycles was performed with a sample-barcoded 5' primer and a J-beta primer mix. The raw public data were reprocessed by TCRdb itself: fastp quality trimming at Q25, MiXCR clonotype calling, in-frame beta chains only. Each entry merges the rows of one CDR3 protein and shows their most common DNA and genes. The sample yields some 1.4 million distinct CDR3 sequences; 42% were counted once. 7.9% of the sample comes from the top ten. Sequencing used blood. The receptors shown here come from a woman under 30 in good health.

This clonotype was detected only a few times. V gene TRBV5-1 combines with J gene TRBJ1-2; D ambiguous. The CDR3 sequence is 16 residues long. Trimming removed 0 bases at V and 8 bases at J, with 20 bases between. The V gene's germline CDR1 is SGHRS and CDR2 YFSETQ. CDR3 nucleotide sequence: TGCGCCAGCAGCTTGGGAGACGGGCCCGATCTAGGGGGCTACACCTTC. Protein: CASSLGDGPDLGGYTF.

The chain combines TRBV9 with TRBJ2-2; 11 bases agree with TRBD2. There are 22 residues in the CDR3. Looked up from germline, CDR1 is SGDLS and CDR2 is YYNGEE. J was trimmed by 7 bases and V by 1 base; bases with no gene match: 24. CDR3 sequence reads: CASSVLSVASGRNRLLGGELFF. In DNA, the CDR3 is TGTGCCAGCAGCGTACTATCAGTGGCTAGCGGGAGGAATCGACTTCTCGGCGGGGAGCTGTTTTTT.

This clonotype was counted a few times. The rearrangement links TRBV20-1 to TRBJ2-3; 12 positions match TRBD2. Germline CDR1 is DFQATT and CDR2 is SNEGSKA (reference sequence). V dropped 0 bases and J dropped 3; count of bases not matched to a gene: 7. This CDR3 is built from 17 residues. CDR3 coding DNA: TGCAGTGCTAGAGAAGCCCGGACTAGCGGGAAAACAGATACGCAGTATTTT. Its protein product is CSAREARTSGKTDTQYF.

The table lists this clonotype with a count of one. CDR3 sequence reads: CASRGWGTGRETQYF. Here the CDR3 DNA reads TGTGCCAGCAGAGGTTGGGGGACAGGGCGAGAGACCCAGTACTTC. The rearrangement joins TRBV2 to TRBJ2-5; TRBD1 aligns across 9 bases. The germline V gene has CDR1 SNHLY and CDR2 FYNNEI. This CDR3 is 15 amino acids long. With 6 bases clipped from V and 4 bases from J, the junction kept 9 bases outside the gene matches.

The chain couples TRBV20-1 to TRBJ2-1, with no clear D. This CDR3 spans 12 amino acids. CDR1 and CDR2 from the germline V gene are DFQATT and SNEGSKA (reference sequence). The V end was cut by 3 bases, the J end by 4 bases, with 7 bases between. In DNA, the CDR3 is TGCAGTGCTAGTTGGGGTTACAATGAGCAGTTCTTC. This translates into CSASWGYNEQFF.

The V gene is TRBV30, the J gene TRBJ2-1; D could derive from TRBD1 or TRBD2 (5 bases each). This CDR3 is built from 14 residues. The V and J ends lost 4 bases and 2 bases respectively, with 12 bases between them. Germline V CDR1 and CDR2: GTSNPN, SVGIG (reference sequence). The CDR3 protein is CAWTRDHPYNEQFF. The CDR3 DNA reads TGTGCCTGGACTCGGGACCACCCCTACAATGAGCAGTTCTTC. Full variable domain (rest looked up from reference TRBV30 and TRBJ2-1): SQTIHQWPATLVQPVGSPLSLECTVEGTSNPNLYWYRQAAGRGLQLLFYSVGIGQISSEVPQNLSASRPQDRQFILSSKKLLLSDSGFYLCAWTRDHPYNEQFFGPGTRLTVL.

The J gene is TRBJ2-3, the V gene TRBV10-1; D unclear. With 2 bases removed from V and 4 bases from J, the gap between germline ends came to 7 bases. The germline gives CDR1 WNHNN, CDR2 SYGVQD (reference sequence). This CDR3 has 13 amino acids. CDR3 amino acids: CASSEPSPDTQYF. As DNA, the CDR3 is TGCGCCAGCAGTGAGCCTAGTCCAGATACGCAGTATTTT.

This clonotype appeared once. The CDR3 loop is CASSVDLADTDTQYF. In DNA, the CDR3 is TGTGCCAGCAGCGTAGATTTAGCGGACACAGATACGCAGTATTTT. The J gene is TRBJ2-3, the V gene TRBV9; a weak D match, TRBD2 (6 bases). The CDR3 runs 15 residues. Per germline, CDR1 SGDLS and CDR2 YYNGEE. Deletions cut 0 bases from V and 2 bases from J, with 10 bases between.

V gene TRBV5-1 combines with J gene TRBJ2-1; the match to TRBD2 covers 15 bases. Per germline, CDR1 SGHRS and CDR2 YFSETQ. The CDR3 covers 16 residues. V shed 3 bases and J 8 bases; nucleotides not matched to a gene: 6. As DNA, the CDR3 is TGCGCCAGCAGCTGGACTAGCGGGGGGGCCAGCTATGAGCAGTTCTTC. Amino acid sequence: CASSWTSGGASYEQFF.

This clonotype was observed a few times. The V gene is TRBV2, the J gene TRBJ2-1, with D possibly called TRBD1 or TRBD2 (5 bases each). This CDR3 contains 12 residues. The V and J ends lost 7 bases and 6 bases respectively, with 10 bases between them. The germline V gene has CDR1 SNHLY and CDR2 FYNNEI. Here the CDR3 reads CASIGDRNEQFF. The DNA for the CDR3 is TGTGCCAGCATTGGGGACCGCAATGAGCAGTTCTTC. The full variable domain, with the rest looked up from reference TRBV2 and TRBJ2-1, is EPEVTQTPSHQVTQMGQEVILRCVPISNHLYFYWYRQILGQKVEFLVSFYNNEISEKSEIFDDQFSVERPDGSNFTLKIRSTKLEDSAMYFCASIGDRNEQFFGPGTRLTVL.

The chain uses TRBV20-1 and TRBJ2-1, with D unresolved. V lost 3 bases and J 8 bases, leaving 5 bases between the germline ends. This CDR3 has 10 residues. Germline V gives CDR1 DFQATT, CDR2 SNEGSKA (reference sequence). The CDR3 region is CSARKDEQFF. The CDR3 nucleotides are TGCAGTGCTAGGAAAGATGAGCAGTTCTTC.

The J gene is TRBJ2-7, the V gene TRBV24-1; 9 positions match TRBD1. J gave up 3 bases and V 9 bases, and 14 bases lay outside the gene matches. CDR1 and CDR2 (germline): KGHDR, SFDVKD. The CDR3 runs to 16 residues. The CDR3 spells CATPGQGSSLLYEQYF. In nucleotides, the CDR3 is TGTGCCACCCCTGGACAGGGGAGCTCCTTGCTCTACGAGCAGTACTTC.

This clonotype was detected once. The chain recombines TRBV20-1 with TRBJ2-7; the match to TRBD1 covers 11 bases. CDR1 is DFQATT, CDR2 SNEGSKA, per germline (reference sequence). Germline trimming cut 5 bases from V and 4 bases from J; bases unmatched to any gene: 4. This CDR3 spans 13 amino acids. The CDR3 nucleotides read TGCAGTGCTCAAGGACAGGGGGCATACGAGCAGTACTTC. Its protein product is CSAQGQGAYEQYF.

The sample holds a few counts of this clonotype. The rearrangement joins TRBV7-2 to TRBJ2-3; 8 bases agree with TRBD1. J was trimmed by 2 bases and V by 5 bases; bases with no gene match: 9. Germline CDR1 and CDR2: SGHTA and FQGNSA. This CDR3 spans 16 amino acids. The CDR3 coding sequence is TGTGCCAGCAGCACCCCTGGGACAGGCGACACAGATACGCAGTATTTT. Its translation: CASSTPGTGDTDTQYF.

This clonotype was counted between two and nine times. V and J are TRBV4-1 and TRBJ2-3; D assignment may be TRBD1 or TRBD2 (7 bases each). The CDR3 has 16 amino acids. Trimming removed 5 bases from V and 1 base from J, with 16 bases in between. From germline, CDR1 is MGHRA and CDR2 YSYEKL. CDR3 protein: CASSMFQGGRTDTQYF. The CDR3, as DNA: TGCGCCAGCAGCATGTTTCAGGGGGGGCGCACAGATACGCAGTATTTT.

This clonotype appeared once. The chain couples TRBV27 to TRBJ2-4; the D gene is possibly TRBD2 (6 bases). The J call could be wrong; TRBJ2-7 is a better fit for the DNA end. Per the germline V gene, CDR1 is MNHEY and CDR2 is SMNVEV (reference sequence). This CDR3 has 14 amino acids. CDR3 amino acids: CASRDPRGFYEQYF. CDR3 DNA: TGTGCCAGCAGAGATCCTCGGGGGTTTTACGAGCAGTACTTC.

This chain connects TRBV2 to TRBJ1-1; no definite D call. Germline CDR1 and CDR2: SNHLY and FYNNEI. The V end lost 8 bases, the J end lost 7 bases, and 14 bases lay between the germline ends. The CDR3 sequence is 12 residues long. Written as DNA, the CDR3 is TGTGCCAGCGAAACGACAAGTTATGAAGCTTTCTTT. Translated: CASETTSYEAFF.

On this clonotype: The junction departs from the called germline gene at one end, perhaps through a read error. The chain couples TRBV6-2 or TRBV6-3 to TRBJ1-6, with D uncertain. Germline CDR1 and CDR2: MNHEY and SVGEGT. The CDR3 totals 15 residues. CDR3 DNA sequence: TGTACCAGCAGTTACGAGGGAGTAAATAATTCACCCCTCCACTTT. It encodes CTSSYEGVNNSPLHF.

The chain carries TRBV6-4 and TRBJ2-3; TRBD2 matches 9 bases. V lost 4 bases and J lost 4; bases outside the gene matches: 6. The CDR3 has 15 amino acids. The germline gives CDR1 MRHNA, CDR2 SNTAGT. CDR3 bases: TGTGCCAGCAGTGGAGTAGCGGGAGAGTCAGATACGCAGTATTTT. Its protein product is CASSGVAGESDTQYF.

The chain recombines TRBV4-1 with TRBJ1-2; D is unclear. The V end lost 0 bases, the J end lost 6 bases, and 14 bases lay between the germline ends. Germline V lookup: CDR1 MGHRA, CDR2 YSYEKL. The CDR3 contains 15 residues. The CDR3: CASSQERTSRNGYTF. Here the CDR3 DNA reads TGCGCCAGCAGCCAAGAACGCACTTCGAGAAATGGCTACACCTTC.

The chain uses TRBV20-1 and TRBJ2-1, with 12 positions matching TRBD2. The CDR3 totals 15 residues. Trimming took 1 base from V and 10 from J; bases not matched to a gene: 8. The germline gives CDR1 DFQATT, CDR2 SNEGSKA (reference sequence). The CDR3 DNA sequence: TGCAGTGCTAGAGTGGCTAGCGGGAGGGAGTGGGAGCAGTTCTTC. It codes for CSARVASGREWEQFF.